The clone carrying this T cell receptor (beta chain) was detected ten times or more. Its specificity is not known. The entry originates in a study of CD8 T cells in ankylosing spondylitis. Broader study findings: In ankylosing spondylitis patients, matched synovial fluid reportedly showed significant enrichment of disease-linked clones. Earlier reports found some motif variants in synovial fluid and blood in reactive arthritis. For ankylosing spondylitis blood, a TCR beta motif of 7 or 8 highly homologous variants appeared characteristic. Clones linked to disease, bearing a CD8+ phenotype, were relatively rare in peripheral blood.

Germline values: CDR1 LNHNV, CDR2 YYDKDF (reference sequence). CDR3 length equals 13 residues. V was clipped by 0 bases and J by 6 bases, with 6 bases between them. 5'-RACE, quantitative and with molecular barcodes, yielded the TCR beta libraries. From the 5' RACE reads, TCRdb called clonotypes with MiXCR, one entry per CDR3 protein. The table lists a few hundred thousand distinct CDR3 sequences, approximately 17% of them singletons. Sequenced input: blood, either unsorted or a sorted T cell fraction (not recorded which). This sequence was found in a male donor with ankylosing spondylitis. This rearrangement joins TRBV15 to TRBJ1-5, with D hard to call. CDR3 DNA: TGTGCCACCAGCAGAGAATTGGTTCAGCCCCAGCATTTT. It codes for CATSRELVQPQHF.